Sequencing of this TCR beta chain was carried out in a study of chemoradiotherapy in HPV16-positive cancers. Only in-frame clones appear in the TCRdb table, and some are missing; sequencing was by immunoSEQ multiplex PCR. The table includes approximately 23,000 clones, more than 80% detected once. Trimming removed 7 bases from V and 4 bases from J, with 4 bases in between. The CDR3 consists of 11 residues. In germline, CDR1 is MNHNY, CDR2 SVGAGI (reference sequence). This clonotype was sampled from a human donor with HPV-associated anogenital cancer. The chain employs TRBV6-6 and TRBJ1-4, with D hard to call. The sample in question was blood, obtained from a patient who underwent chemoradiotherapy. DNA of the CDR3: TGTGCCAGCAACCTTAATGAAAAACTGTTTTTT. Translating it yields CASNLNEKLFF.